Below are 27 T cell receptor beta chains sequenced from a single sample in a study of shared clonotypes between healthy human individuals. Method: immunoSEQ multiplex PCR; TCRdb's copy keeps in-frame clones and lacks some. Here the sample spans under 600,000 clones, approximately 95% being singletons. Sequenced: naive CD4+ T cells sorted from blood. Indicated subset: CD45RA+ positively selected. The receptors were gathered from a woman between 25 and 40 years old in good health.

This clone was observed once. CDR3 amino acids: CAAGTGNSPLHF. The DNA of the CDR3 is TGTGCCGCAGGGACAGGGAATTCACCCCTCCACTTT. The chain couples TRBV28 to TRBJ1-6; TRBD1 agrees at 9 bases. Losses at the gene ends were 11 bases for V and 7 bases for J; bases not matched to a gene: 3. The CDR3 contains 12 residues. Germline CDR1 and CDR2: MDHEN and SYDVKM.

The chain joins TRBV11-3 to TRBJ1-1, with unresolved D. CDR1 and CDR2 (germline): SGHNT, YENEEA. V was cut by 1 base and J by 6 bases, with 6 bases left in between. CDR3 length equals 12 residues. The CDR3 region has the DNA TGTGCCAGCAGCTTAGGAGTCTCTGAAGCTTTCTTT. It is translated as CASSLGVSEAFF.

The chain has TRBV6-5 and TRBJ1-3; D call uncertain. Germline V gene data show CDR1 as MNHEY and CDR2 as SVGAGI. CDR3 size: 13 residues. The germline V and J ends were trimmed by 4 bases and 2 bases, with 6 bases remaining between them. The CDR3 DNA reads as TGTGCCAGCAGTTCCCGACCTGGAAACACCATATATTTT. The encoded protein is CASSSRPGNTIYF.

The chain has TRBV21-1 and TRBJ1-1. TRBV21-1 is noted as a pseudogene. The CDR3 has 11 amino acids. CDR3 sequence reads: CASPPLTEAFF. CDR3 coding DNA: TGTGCCTCCCCGCCGTTAACTGAAGCTTTCTTT.

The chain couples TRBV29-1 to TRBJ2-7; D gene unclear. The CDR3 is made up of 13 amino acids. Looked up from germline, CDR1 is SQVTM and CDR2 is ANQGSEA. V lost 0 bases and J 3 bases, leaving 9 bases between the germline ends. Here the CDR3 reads CSVEDRGSYEQYF. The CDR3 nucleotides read TGCAGCGTTGAAGATCGAGGCAGCTACGAGCAGTACTTC.

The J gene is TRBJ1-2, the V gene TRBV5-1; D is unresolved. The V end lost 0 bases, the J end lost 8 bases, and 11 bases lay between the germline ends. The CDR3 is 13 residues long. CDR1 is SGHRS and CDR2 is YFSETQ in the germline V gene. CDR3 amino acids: CASSLGTAGGYTF. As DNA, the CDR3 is TGCGCCAGCAGCTTGGGAACAGCGGGGGGCTACACCTTC.

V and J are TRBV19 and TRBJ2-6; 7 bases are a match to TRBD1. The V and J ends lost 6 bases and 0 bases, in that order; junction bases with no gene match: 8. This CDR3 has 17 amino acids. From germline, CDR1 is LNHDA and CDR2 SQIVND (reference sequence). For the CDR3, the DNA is TGTGCCAGTAGAATGACAGGGTGGGACTCTGGGGCCAACGTCCTGACTTTC. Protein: CASRMTGWDSGANVLTF.

The CDR3 nucleotides read TGCGCCAGCAGCCCCAGTCAGAACTACAATGAGCAGTTCTTC. Its translation: CASSPSQNYNEQFF. V and J are TRBV4-1 and TRBJ2-1; no clear D gene. Germline V gene data show CDR1 as MGHRA and CDR2 as YSYEKL. CDR3 length: 14 residues. Trimming shortened V by 4 bases and J by 3 bases, and 10 bases separated the two germline ends.

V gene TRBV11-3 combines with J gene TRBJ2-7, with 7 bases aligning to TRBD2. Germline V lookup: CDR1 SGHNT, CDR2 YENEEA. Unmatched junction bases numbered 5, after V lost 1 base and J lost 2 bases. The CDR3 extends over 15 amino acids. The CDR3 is CASSLASGITYEQYF. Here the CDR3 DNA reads TGTGCCAGCAGCTTAGCTAGCGGAATCACCTACGAGCAGTACTTC. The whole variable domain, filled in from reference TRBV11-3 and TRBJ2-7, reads EAGVVQSPRYKIIEKKQPVAFWCNPISGHNTLYWYLQNLGQGPELLIRYENEEAVDDSQLPKDRFSAERLKGVDSTLKIQPAELGDSAVYLCASSLASGITYEQYFGPGTRLTVT.

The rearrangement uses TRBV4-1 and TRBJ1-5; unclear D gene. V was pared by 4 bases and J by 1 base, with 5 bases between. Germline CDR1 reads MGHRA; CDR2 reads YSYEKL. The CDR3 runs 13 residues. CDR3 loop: CASSLRSNQPQHF. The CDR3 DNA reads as TGCGCCAGCAGCCTAAGAAGCAATCAGCCCCAGCATTTT.

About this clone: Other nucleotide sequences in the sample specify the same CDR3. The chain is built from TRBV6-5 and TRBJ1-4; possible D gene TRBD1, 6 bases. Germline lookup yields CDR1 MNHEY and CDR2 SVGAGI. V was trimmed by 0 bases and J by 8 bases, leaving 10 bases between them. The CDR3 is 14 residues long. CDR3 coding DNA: TGTGCCAGCAGTTACTCACAGGGAGGGGAAAAACTGTTTTTT. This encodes CASSYSQGGEKLFF.

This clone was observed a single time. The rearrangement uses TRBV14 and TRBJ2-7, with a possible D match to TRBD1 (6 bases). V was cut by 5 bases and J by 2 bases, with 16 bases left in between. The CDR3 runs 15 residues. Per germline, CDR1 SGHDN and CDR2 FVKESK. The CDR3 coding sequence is TGTGCCAGCAGCGCCACCCGGGACATAGCCTACGAGCAGTACTTC. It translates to CASSATRDIAYEQYF.

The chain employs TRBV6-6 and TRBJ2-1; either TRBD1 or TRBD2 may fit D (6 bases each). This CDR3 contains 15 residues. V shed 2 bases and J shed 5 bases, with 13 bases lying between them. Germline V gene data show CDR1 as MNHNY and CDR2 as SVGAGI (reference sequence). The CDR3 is CASSYGGRVNNEQFF. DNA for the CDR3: TGTGCCAGCAGTTACGGGGGGCGAGTCAACAATGAGCAGTTCTTC.

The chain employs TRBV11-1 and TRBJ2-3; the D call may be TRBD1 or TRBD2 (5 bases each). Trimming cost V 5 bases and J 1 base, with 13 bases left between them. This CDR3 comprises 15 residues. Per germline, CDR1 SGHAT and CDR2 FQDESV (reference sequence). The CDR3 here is CASSHSGQGTDTQYF. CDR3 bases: TGTGCCAGCAGCCACAGCGGACAAGGCACAGATACGCAGTATTTT.

This CDR3 reads CASSLVWVGQAGANVLTF. CDR3 nucleotide sequence: TGTGCCAGCAGCTTAGTCTGGGTCGGTCAGGCCGGGGCCAACGTCCTGACTTTC. The V gene is TRBV7-2, the J gene TRBJ2-6; D unresolved. Trimming shortened V by 1 base and J by 4 bases, and 17 bases separated the two germline ends. This CDR3 spans 18 amino acids. Looked up from germline, CDR1 is SGHTA and CDR2 is FQGNSA.

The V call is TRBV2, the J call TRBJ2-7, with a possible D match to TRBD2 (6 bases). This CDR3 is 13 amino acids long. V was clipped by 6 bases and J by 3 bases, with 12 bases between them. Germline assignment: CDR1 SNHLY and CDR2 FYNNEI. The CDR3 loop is CASRRDSLYEQYF. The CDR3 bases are TGTGCCAGCAGGCGGGACTCACTCTACGAGCAGTACTTC.

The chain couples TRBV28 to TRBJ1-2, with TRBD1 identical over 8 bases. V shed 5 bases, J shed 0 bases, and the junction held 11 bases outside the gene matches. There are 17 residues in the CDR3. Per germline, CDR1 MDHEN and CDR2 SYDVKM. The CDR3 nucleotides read TGTGCCAGCAGTCCGATGTGGACAGGGTTTACTAACTATGGCTACACCTTC. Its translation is CASSPMWTGFTNYGYTF.

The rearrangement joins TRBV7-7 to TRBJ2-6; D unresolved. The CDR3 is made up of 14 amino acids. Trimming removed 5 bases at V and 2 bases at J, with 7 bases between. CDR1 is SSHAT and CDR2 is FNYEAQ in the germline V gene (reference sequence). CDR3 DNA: TGTGCCAGCAGCCCCAATCCTGGGGCCAACGTCCTGACTTTC. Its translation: CASSPNPGANVLTF.

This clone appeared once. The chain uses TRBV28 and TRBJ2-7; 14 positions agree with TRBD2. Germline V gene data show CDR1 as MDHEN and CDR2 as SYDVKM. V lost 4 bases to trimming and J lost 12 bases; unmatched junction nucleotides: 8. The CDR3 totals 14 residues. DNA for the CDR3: TGTGCCAGCAGTTCCGGGACTAGCGGGAGAATGGGGTACTTC. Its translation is CASSSGTSGRMGYF.

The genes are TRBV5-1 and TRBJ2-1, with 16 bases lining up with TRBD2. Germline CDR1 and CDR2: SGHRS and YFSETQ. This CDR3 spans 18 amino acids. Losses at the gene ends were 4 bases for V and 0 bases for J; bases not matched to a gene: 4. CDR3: CASSPGTSGRVSYNEQFF. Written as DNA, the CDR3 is TGCGCCAGCAGCCCCGGGACTAGCGGGAGGGTCTCCTACAATGAGCAGTTCTTC.

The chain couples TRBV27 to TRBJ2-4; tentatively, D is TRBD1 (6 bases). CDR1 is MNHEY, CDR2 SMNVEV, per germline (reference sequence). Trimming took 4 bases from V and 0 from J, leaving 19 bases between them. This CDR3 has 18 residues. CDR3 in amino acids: CASSSQPPGDTAKNIQYF. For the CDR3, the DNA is TGTGCCAGCAGTTCGCAACCCCCCGGGGACACAGCCAAAAACATTCAGTACTTC.

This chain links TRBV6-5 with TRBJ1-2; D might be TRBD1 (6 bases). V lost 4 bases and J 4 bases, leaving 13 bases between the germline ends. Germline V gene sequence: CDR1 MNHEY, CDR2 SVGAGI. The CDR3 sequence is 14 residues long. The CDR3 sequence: CASSLRSRGYGYTF. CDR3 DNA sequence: TGTGCCAGCAGTTTAAGGAGCAGGGGCTATGGCTACACCTTC.

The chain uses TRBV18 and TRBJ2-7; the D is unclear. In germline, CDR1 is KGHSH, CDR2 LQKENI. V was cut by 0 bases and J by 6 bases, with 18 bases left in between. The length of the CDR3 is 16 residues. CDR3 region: CASSPPRNLGLGEQYF. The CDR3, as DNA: TGTGCCAGCTCACCACCGCGTAATTTAGGGTTGGGCGAGCAGTACTTC.

CDR3 bases: TGTGCCAGTGGCGGCCTGTCCTACGAGCAGTACTTC. This gives the protein CASGGLSYEQYF. The chain links TRBV7-3 to TRBJ2-7; D is unresolved. Trimming left V 9 bases short and J 1 base short, with 10 bases between. Germline V CDR1 and CDR2: SGHTA, FQGTGA. This CDR3 is 12 amino acids long.

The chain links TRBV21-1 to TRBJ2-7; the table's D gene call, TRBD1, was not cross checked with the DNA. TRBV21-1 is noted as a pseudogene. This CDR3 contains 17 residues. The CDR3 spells CASSKSSYRDRCYEQYF. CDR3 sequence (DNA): TGTGCCAGCAGCAAATCCTCCTACCGGGACAGATGCTACGAGCAGTACTTC.

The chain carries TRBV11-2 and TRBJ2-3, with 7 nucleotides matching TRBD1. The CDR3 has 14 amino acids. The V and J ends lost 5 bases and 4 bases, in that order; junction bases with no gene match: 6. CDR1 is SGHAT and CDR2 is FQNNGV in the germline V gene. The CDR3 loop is CASSLTGVPDTQYF. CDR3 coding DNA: TGTGCCAGCAGCCTAACAGGGGTCCCAGATACGCAGTATTTT.

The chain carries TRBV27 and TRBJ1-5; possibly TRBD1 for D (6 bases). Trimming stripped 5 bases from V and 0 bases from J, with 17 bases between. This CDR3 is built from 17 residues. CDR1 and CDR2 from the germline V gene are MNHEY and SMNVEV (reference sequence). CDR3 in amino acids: CASSPGQTVHSNQPQHF. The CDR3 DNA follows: TGTGCCAGCAGTCCTGGACAGACCGTCCATAGCAATCAGCCCCAGCATTTT.